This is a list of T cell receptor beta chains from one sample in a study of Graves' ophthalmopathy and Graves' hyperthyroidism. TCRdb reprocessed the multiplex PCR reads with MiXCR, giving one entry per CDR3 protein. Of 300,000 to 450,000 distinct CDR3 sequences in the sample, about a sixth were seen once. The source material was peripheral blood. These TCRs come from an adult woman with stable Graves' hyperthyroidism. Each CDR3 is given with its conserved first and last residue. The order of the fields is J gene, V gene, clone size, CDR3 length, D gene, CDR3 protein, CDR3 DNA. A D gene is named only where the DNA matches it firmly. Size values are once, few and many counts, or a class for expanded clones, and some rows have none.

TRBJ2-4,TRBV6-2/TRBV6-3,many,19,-,CASSYSSQGGYLAKNIQYF,TGTGCCAGCAGTTACTCGTCGCAGGGAGGATACCTAGCCAAAAACATTCAGTACTTC
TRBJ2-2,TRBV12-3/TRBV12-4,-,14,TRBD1,CASSLTGVTGELFF,TGTGCCAGCAGTCTAACAGGGGTAACCGGGGAGCTGTTTTTT
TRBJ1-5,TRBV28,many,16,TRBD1,CASSNPGQGFNQPQHF,TGTGCCAGCAGTAATCCGGGACAGGGCTTCAATCAGCCCCAGCATTTT
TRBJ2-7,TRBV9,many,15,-,CASSVGAGPAYEQYF,TGTGCCAGCAGCGTAGGGGCAGGGCCAGCCTACGAGCAGTACTTC
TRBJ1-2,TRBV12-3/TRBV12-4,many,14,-,CASSTGELNYGYTF,TGTGCCAGCAGTACGGGAGAGTTAAACTATGGCTACACCTTC
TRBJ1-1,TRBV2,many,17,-,CASSEALLPIMNTEAFF,TGTGCCAGCAGTGAAGCGCTTCTCCCCATCATGAACACTGAAGCTTTCTTT
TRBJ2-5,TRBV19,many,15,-,CASSIVEDNQETQYF,TGTGCCAGTAGTATAGTAGAGGACAACCAAGAGACCCAGTACTTC
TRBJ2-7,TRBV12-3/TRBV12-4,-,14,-,CASSPGRPSYEQYF,TGTGCCAGCAGCCCGGGACGGCCCTCCTACGAGCAGTACTTC
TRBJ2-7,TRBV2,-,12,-,CASSGSGHEQYF,TGTGCCAGCAGTGGTTCTGGGCACGAGCAGTACTTC
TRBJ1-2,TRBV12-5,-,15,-,CASGQDDRPFYGYTF,TGTGCTAGTGGCCAAGACGATCGGCCGTTCTATGGCTACACCTTC
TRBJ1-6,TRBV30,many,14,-,CAWTVTGSNSPLHF,TGTGCCTGGACAGTTACAGGGTCCAATTCACCCCTCCACTTT
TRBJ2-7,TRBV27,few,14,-,CASSRHREWYEQYF,TGTGCCAGCAGCAGACACAGGGAATGGTACGAGCAGTACTTC
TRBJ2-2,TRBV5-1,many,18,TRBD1,CASSLGYRQGGIAGELFF,TGCGCCAGCAGCTTGGGATACCGACAGGGTGGGATCGCCGGGGAGCTGTTTTTT
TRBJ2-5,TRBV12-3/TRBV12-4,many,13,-,CASSSDIIETQYF,TGTGCCAGCAGTTCTGATATCATTGAGACCCAGTACTTC
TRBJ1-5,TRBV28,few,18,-,CASSLGGLQGSRNQPQHF,TGTGCCAGCAGTTTGGGGGGCTTACAGGGTAGTAGGAATCAGCCCCAGCATTTT
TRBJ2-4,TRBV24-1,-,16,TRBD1,CATSDSGQGARDIQYF,TGTGCCACCAGTGATTCCGGACAGGGGGCAAGGGACATTCAGTACTTC
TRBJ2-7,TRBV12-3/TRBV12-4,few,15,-,CASTRRGAGSYEQYF,TGTGCCAGTACTCGTAGGGGCGCCGGGTCCTACGAGCAGTACTTC